The 12 T cell receptor beta chains below all came from one sample that was sequenced in a study of cytomegalovirus exposure and HLA in healthy donors (dated by TCRdb to about 2017). The library relied on the immunoSEQ multiplex PCR assay. For the multiplex PCR, a mixture combining 60 forward primers for TCR Vbeta segments and 13 reverse primers for TCR Jbeta segments was used. Held by TCRdb, this immuneACCESS table contains in-frame sequences only and omits some clones. Under half of the omission traces to an unresolved V gene where checked; the cause of the rest is unknown. The sample has 95,000 to 150,000 clones on record, about 71% of them singletons. Clones ranked in the top ten supply roughly 3.5% of the sample. Sequencing input: PBMCs. These receptors all come from a woman aged 45 to 65 in good health and CMV-seronegative.

The chain uses TRBV5-1 and TRBJ2-3, with D possibly being TRBD2 (5 bases). V was clipped by 1 base and J by 6 bases, with 15 bases between them. The CDR3 has 15 amino acids. Germline assignment: CDR1 SGHRS and CDR2 YFSETQ. DNA of the CDR3: TGCGCCAGCAGCTTGTCGATAGCCGGCGGGGATACGCAGTATTTT. It specifies CASSLSIAGGDTQYF.

V is TRBV15 and J is TRBJ2-7, with 7 bases aligning to TRBD2. Trimming cost V 4 bases and J 0 bases; bases outside gene matches: 12. The CDR3 sequence is 17 residues long. Germline V CDR1 and CDR2: LNHNV, YYDKDF (reference sequence). The DNA of the CDR3 is TGTGCCACCAGCACTCTTCACCTAGCGGCGAGCTCCTACGAGCAGTACTTC. Translation gives CATSTLHLAASSYEQYF.

The chain links TRBV7-2 to TRBJ2-7; 10 bases match TRBD1. The CDR3 is 14 amino acids. The germline V gene encodes CDR1 SGHTA and CDR2 FQGNSA. Trimming took 5 bases from V and 6 from J; bases not matched to a gene: 7. The DNA of the CDR3 is TGTGCCAGCAGCCTACCGGGACAGGGGAGCGAGCAGTACTTC. This sequence encodes CASSLPGQGSEQYF.

V gene TRBV19 combines with J gene TRBJ1-5; D is perhaps TRBD1 (6 bases). The V end was cut by 2 bases, the J end by 3 bases, with 8 bases between. The CDR3 contains 14 residues. The germline CDR1 and CDR2 sequences are LNHDA and SQIVND (reference sequence). The CDR3 here is CASSIQGFNQPQHF. CDR3 nucleotide sequence: TGTGCCAGTAGTATACAGGGGTTCAATCAGCCCCAGCATTTT.

The chain carries TRBV30 and TRBJ1-2; no definite D call. Germline CDR1 GTSNPN, CDR2 SVGIG (reference sequence). The ends were cut back, 0 bases at V and 2 bases at J, with 16 bases in the middle. This CDR3 spans 16 amino acids. CDR3 sequence (DNA): TGTGCCTGGAGTGTAAGATTGTACAGATGGAACTATGGCTACACCTTC. Amino acids: CAWSVRLYRWNYGYTF.

The rearrangement joins TRBV19 to TRBJ1-6, with 10 bases aligning to TRBD1. V lost 8 bases to trimming and J lost 7 bases; unmatched junction nucleotides: 5. CDR1 and CDR2 (germline): LNHDA, SQIVND (reference sequence). This CDR3 region has 14 residues. CDR3 sequence reads: CASSGQGLNSPLHF. Here the CDR3 DNA reads TGTGCCAGTTCGGGACAGGGGCTAAATTCACCCCTCCACTTT. The whole variable domain, filled in from reference TRBV19 and TRBJ1-6, reads DGGITQSPKYLFRKEGQNVTLSCEQNLNHDAMYWYRQDPGQGLRLIYYSQIVNDFQKGDIAEGYSVSREKKESFPLTVTSAQKNPTAFYLCASSGQGLNSPLHFGNGTRLTVT.

This chain links TRBV28 with TRBJ1-1, with D tentatively TRBD1 (6 bases). The V end was cut by 1 base, the J end by 8 bases, with 11 bases between. The length of the CDR3 is 13 residues. Germline CDR1 MDHEN, CDR2 SYDVKM. The CDR3 DNA sequence: TGTGCCAGCAGTTTATTGGGGGCGAGGGAAGCTTTCTTT. This translates into CASSLLGAREAFF.

The chain carries TRBV11-2 and TRBJ1-1; D remains ambiguous. Trimming left V 0 bases short and J 5 bases short, with 7 bases between. Germline V gene sequence: CDR1 SGHAT, CDR2 FQNNGV. The length of the CDR3 is 13 residues. CDR3 protein: CASSLDLETEAFF. The CDR3 DNA follows: TGTGCCAGCAGCTTAGATCTGGAGACTGAAGCTTTCTTT.

This chain links TRBV30 with TRBJ2-4, with 9 bases lining up with TRBD2. Trimming removed 3 bases from V and 8 bases from J; junction bases left unmatched: 8. The germline gives CDR1 GTSNPN, CDR2 SVGIG (reference sequence). The CDR3 has 14 residues. The CDR3 reads CAWRTSGSPHIQYF. CDR3 bases: TGTGCCTGGAGGACTAGCGGCAGCCCCCACATTCAGTACTTC.

The chain links TRBV9 to TRBJ1-5, with D uncertain. Germline CDR1 is SGDLS and CDR2 is YYNGEE. The CDR3 has 15 residues. The V end lost 4 bases, the J end lost 2 bases, and 13 bases lay between the germline ends. The CDR3 region has the DNA TGTGCCAGCAGCCGTGGGCCGTGGGGCAATCAGCCCCAGCATTTT. It translates to CASSRGPWGNQPQHF.

The chain employs TRBV28 and TRBJ2-7, with 9 nucleotides matching TRBD1. The CDR3 totals 16 residues. In germline, CDR1 is MDHEN, CDR2 SYDVKM. The junction had 12 bases not matched to a gene; V was cut back by 5 bases and J by 4 bases. CDR3 in DNA: TGTGCCAGCAGTACTTACTCCCGGGACAGGGAGTACGAGCAGTACTTC. Translation: CASSTYSRDREYEQYF. Together with reference TRBV28 and TRBJ2-7, the CDR3 gives the full variable domain: DVKVTQSSRYLVKRTGEKVFLECVQDMDHENMFWYRQDPGLGLRLIYFSYDVKMKEKGDIPEGYSVSREKKERFSLILESASTNQTSMYLCASSTYSRDREYEQYFGPGTRLTVT.

This clone has only a few counts. The J gene is TRBJ2-7, the V gene TRBV5-1, with 10 bases aligning to TRBD2. V dropped 1 base and J dropped 4; count of bases not matched to a gene: 2. CDR3 length: 14 residues. Germline lookup yields CDR1 SGHRS and CDR2 YFSETQ. In DNA form, the CDR3 reads TGCGCCAGCAGCTTGACTAGCGGGAAATACGAGCAGTACTTC. Translating gives CASSLTSGKYEQYF.